The sequence of this T cell receptor beta chain was determined in a study of cytomegalovirus exposure and HLA in healthy donors (dated 2017 in TCRdb). Regarding the study in general: According to an earlier analysis of around 600 of the donors, about 190 million T cells yielded over 90 million unique TCR beta sequences and approximately 300 Gb of sequence data. An early release that covered roughly 600 HLA-typed donors contained 250 to 350 gigabases of sequencing data and around 80 million unique TCR sequences. The genetic ancestry cluster associated with self-reported Caucasian donors included 80% to 90% of the 398 genotyped donors. The aim of the study was to test whether cataloging public T cell receptors could identify signatures of past pathogen exposure. The study profiled the T cell repertoires of 500 to 800 subjects by immunosequencing and related them to cytomegalovirus serostatus. A separate validation cohort of approximately 120 different subjects was used in addition to the approximately 700-subject first cohort. The study combined high-throughput TCR immunosequencing, statistical association of individual TCRs with disease status, and machine learning to predict cytomegalovirus infection status. A later analysis re-analyzed previously published TCR beta repertoires from approximately 700 donors and added high-resolution HLA genotyping to study TCR occurrence patterns. Rather than using new phenotypic data, the later analysis identified candidate immune exposures from TCR beta sequences and from how often those sequences occurred across donors. To decide whether each TCR beta V gene segment behaved as functional or pseudogenic, an earlier analysis of approximately 590 of the donors relied on high-throughput TCR beta sequencing. Donor age, sex, ethnicity and CMV serostatus were compiled alongside the repertoire data. A later genetic analysis used genome-wide SNP genotypes for about 55% of the 666 donors, treating that subset as a discovery cohort. All discovery cohort repertoires had been generated using a single sequencing platform. Both class I and class II loci were covered by HLA typing, at four-digit resolution. Typing coverage varied by locus: about 620-640 donors for A, B, C, DRB1 and DQB1; around 560 for DQA1; 600 to 610 for DPA1; approximately 490 for DPB1. Roughly 5 DR-DQ haplotypes were handled as single units for association and clustering, since linkage in the cohort was strong. Among some 400 genotyped donors of the cohort, an average of around 250,000 unique TCR beta nucleotide sequences was sequenced per donor, of which 15% to 20% were non-productive. What the work shows at the level of the full study, not this receptor alone: Roughly 17 rarely observed V segments, including chromosome 9 orphons, were excluded from the earlier analysis of approximately 500 of the donors because counts were too low. In a later analysis, the rate of TCR association differed among HLA loci, with DRB1 alleles having the most associated TCRs and HLA-C alleles having the fewest. An earlier analysis of several hundred of the donors showed that most TCR beta V segments appeared in productive rearrangements either about 87% or about 30% of the time, which broadly matched IMGT annotations. Compared with equally common non-associated chains, HLA-associated TCR beta chains in a later analysis were more clonally expanded and had lower generation probabilities. Immune exposure information for the cohort was limited to CMV serostatus. When HLA alleles, especially DR and DQ, strongly co-occurred, TCR associations were difficult to assign to individual alleles. A later analysis found that most CMV-associated TCR beta chains appeared HLA-restricted, with HLA associations seemingly driven largely by CMV exposure. The sequencing pipeline was judged likely to have produced a cluster of highly shared sequence variants as a technical artifact. In the study, about 150 TCR beta chains were listed as associated with cytomegalovirus. Because HLA typing was unavailable for some donors at each locus, only the typed subset was used in association tests. An association between a missense DCLRE1C variant and V-gene and J-gene trimming of TCR beta chains was found in a later genetic analysis and replicated in an independent cohort. At a false discovery rate of 0.05, a later analysis linked fewer than 20,000 TCR beta sequences to specific HLA alleles. Correlated functional status among segregating V segments might reflect linkage disequilibrium, but an unknown experimental factor could not be ruled out. A later genetic analysis reported fewer N-insertions in productive TCRs among donors in an Asian-associated ancestry cluster than the roughly 700-donor mean. A later analysis reported that several top co-occurrence clusters appeared linked to parvovirus B19, influenza, CMV and Epstein-Barr virus. Some IMGT-functional V segments, including TRBV6-2 and TRBV6-3, could not be told apart with the 87-base-pair reads, so those segments were excluded. Most TCR sequences were seen in very few donors, while some public TCRs were found in many individuals. A few of the identified cytomegalovirus-associated TCR beta chains were confirmed in vitro to be specific for cytomegalovirus antigens. A further reported finding was that TCR beta sequences accurately predicted the HLA-A and HLA-B alleles for most subjects in the first cohort. The classifier was reported to diagnose cytomegalovirus status with high specificity and sensitivity in both the original and validation cohorts. In this cohort, only TCR beta chains were sequenced, and detectable features were limited by the absence of alpha or paired-chain data. Presence/absence analyses assumed roughly uniform sequencing depth across donors, an assumption that may not hold. The authors suggested that the approach could potentially be generalized to other disease states and immunological phenotypes.

The cohort consisted of approximately 670 healthy bone marrow donors. Cohort members were all nominally healthy when sampled, although unrecorded immune exposures were likely present. The donor was CMV seropositive and belonged to the group of 250 to 300 seropositive cohort members. A peripheral blood sample was provided by each donor, and peripheral blood mononuclear cells were used for TCR beta sequencing. The Qiagen DNeasy Blood Extraction Kit was used to extract genomic DNA from the blood cell samples. Library method: the immunoSEQ multiplex PCR assay. For the multiplex PCR, a mixture combining 60 forward primers for TCR Vbeta segments and 13 reverse primers for TCR Jbeta segments was used. The CDR3 region of rearranged TCR beta genes was amplified from genomic DNA by a multiplex PCR assay. On the Illumina HiSeq System, the amplified TCR beta libraries were sequenced as 87-base-pair reads. Under the source paper's analysis protocol: A later analysis counted about 80 million unique TCR beta chains across the 550 to 700 repertoires, and roughly 10 million of these chains were shared by at least two donors. Raw reads were error-corrected and collapsed into unique sequences with a nearest-neighbor algorithm that merged closely related sequences to remove PCR and sequencing errors. V, D and J gene segments were assigned by aligning CDR3 sequences to IMGT reference sequences. Each retained sequence needed at least a six-nucleotide match to both a V gene segment and a J gene segment. A rearrangement was called productive if the CDR3 had no stop codons and remained in frame with V and J, and every other rearrangement was called non-productive. CDR3 was defined by IMGT convention, running from the second conserved V-encoded cysteine to the conserved J-encoded phenylalanine. The earlier analysis of some 540 of the donors excluded any sequence lacking an unambiguous match to a single V gene segment. An earlier analysis of 550 to 650 of the donors classified V segments as functional when productive rearrangements were above 56.7% and as segregating when the standard deviation between donors was above 5%. A statistical classification framework was built to diagnose cytomegalovirus status from the catalog of TCR beta chain sequences. In a later analysis, V and J genes were assigned by comparing TCR nucleotide sequences against IMGT/GENE-DB human TR gene sequences. The TCRdist pipeline was used in a later analysis to assign CDR3 sequences and most-parsimonious VDJ recombination scenarios. In a later analysis, every TCR beta chain was defined by the combination of its CDR3 amino acid sequence and its V-gene family, and reads without a unique V-gene family were dropped. In a later analysis, a few hundred highly shared, low-generation-probability nucleotide sequences were removed to address suspected cross-contamination and a sequencing artifact. A later analysis calculated a clonal expansion index for each public chain from normalized within-repertoire ranks of inferred template counts. In a later analysis, generation probabilities were computed with a VDJ recombination model fitted to out-of-frame rearrangements, and the resulting probabilities were checked against IGoR. A later analysis scored TCR-TCR, TCR-HLA and TCR-CMV co-occurrence with hypergeometric tests, applying a repertoire-size bias correction to TCR pairs. False discovery rates were estimated in a later analysis by permuting HLA or CMV assignments 20 times. In a later analysis, co-occurring TCRs were grouped using DBSCAN, and TCRdist sequence similarity was added for clustering within HLA-allele-positive subsets. Repertoires with fewer than 30,000 or more than 120,000 public chains were left out of co-occurrence clustering, as were about 5 repertoires with anomalous nucleotide sharing. The clones in this table, taken by TCRdb from immuneACCESS, are in-frame only. Not every clone is retained; where verified, under half of the shortfall comes from an unresolved V gene, and the cause of the rest is unknown. The V and J calls and the clone size are those of that table, but D and trimming were determined from the DNA. The table for this sample lists 150,000 to 200,000 clones; 79% of them were counted only once. 4.4% of the sample goes to the ten largest clones.

The germline V and J ends show losses of 3 bases and 4 bases respectively, and no gene match explains 6 bases of the junction. Including cysteine and phenylalanine, the CDR3 has 13 amino acids. The entry retains the CDR3 DNA only, 39 bases that are in frame from base 1. CDR1 and CDR2 were assigned from the germline V gene (reference sequence) as GTSNPN and SVGIG. In the case of this clone: The specificity of this receptor is unknown. It has no much larger one-base neighbor in the sample; base qualities were not kept.

This clonotype originated in a woman aged 25 to 39 in good health and CMV-seropositive. Sequenced sample: PBMCs. The chain was built from TRBV30 and TRBJ2-7, with 7 junctional bases fitting TRBD1. The base sequence is TGTGCCTGGAGCCCAGGACAGGATTACGAGCAGTACTTC. It is translated as CAWSPGQDYEQYF.